One and the same sample provided the 25 T cell receptor beta chains below, sequenced in a study of cytomegalovirus exposure and HLA in healthy donors. The PCR ran on 60 Vbeta and 13 Jbeta primers. Assay: immunoSEQ multiplex PCR; the TCRdb copy retains only in-frame clones and omits some. The repertoire holds about 180,000 clones, with more than 60% as singletons. Sequencing used PBMCs. These receptors were collected from a woman aged 55-75 years in good health and CMV-seropositive.

The chain carries TRBV4-2 and TRBJ2-3, with 8 bases matching TRBD1. CDR1 is LGHNA and CDR2 is YNFKEQ in the germline V gene. This CDR3 spans 15 amino acids. Trimming removed 3 bases from V and 0 bases from J; junction bases left unmatched: 2. The CDR3 loop reads CASSHGQGSTDTQYF. The CDR3 DNA reads as TGTGCCAGCAGCCATGGACAGGGTAGCACAGATACGCAGTATTTT.

To note about this clone: Different DNA sequences within this sample yield the same CDR3. The chain recombines TRBV30 with TRBJ1-3; D not certain. Germline CDR1 reads GTSNPN; CDR2 reads SVGIG (reference sequence). CDR3 length: 13 residues. V was cut by 2 bases and J by 0 bases, with 5 bases left in between. CDR3 sequence: CAWSLGSGNTIYF. The CDR3 DNA follows: TGTGCCTGGAGTCTAGGCTCTGGAAACACCATATATTTT. Based on the CDR3 plus reference TRBV30 and TRBJ1-3, the full variable domain is SQTIHQWPATLVQPVGSPLSLECTVEGTSNPNLYWYRQAAGRGLQLLFYSVGIGQISSEVPQNLSASRPQDRQFILSSKKLLLSDSGFYLCAWSLGSGNTIYFGEGSWLTVV.

The chain recombines TRBV9 with TRBJ1-3, with D possibly matching TRBD1 (6 bases). The V end lost 2 bases, the J end lost 3 bases, and 18 bases lay between the germline ends. The germline CDR1 and CDR2 sequences are SGDLS and YYNGEE. The CDR3 sequence is 17 residues long. The CDR3 DNA reads TGTGCCAGCAGCGTCGCGGGGGCCCTTTCGGTTGGAAACACCATATATTTT. Encoded protein: CASSVAGALSVGNTIYF.

The chain recombines TRBV7-8 with TRBJ1-4; D remains ambiguous. The V and J ends lost 1 base and 8 bases respectively, with 17 bases between them. Per germline, CDR1 SGHVS and CDR2 FQNEAQ. The length of the CDR3 is 16 residues. The CDR3 nucleotides read TGTGCCAGCAGCTTAGATTCCGGGATAGTGGGGGAAAAACTGTTTTTT. It is translated as CASSLDSGIVGEKLFF.

For this clone: Other DNA sequences in this specimen translate into the identical CDR3. The CDR3 DNA follows: TGTGCCAGCAGTTTAGGGGCGGGCAATCAGCCCCAGCATTTT. Residues: CASSLGAGNQPQHF. This rearrangement joins TRBV28 to TRBJ1-5, with D maybe TRBD1 (5 bases). Trimming cost V 2 bases and J 2 bases, with 7 bases left between them. The germline V gene has CDR1 MDHEN and CDR2 SYDVKM. The CDR3 has 14 residues.

Details on this clone: The same CDR3 also results from other DNA sequences found in this sample. The chain recombines TRBV19 with TRBJ1-1, with 9 bases lining up with TRBD1. This CDR3 has 14 amino acids. The junction had 5 bases not matched to a gene; V was cut back by 5 bases and J by 4 bases. CDR1 and CDR2 (germline): LNHDA, SQIVND (reference sequence). The CDR3 region has the DNA TGTGCCAGTAGTCCGGGACAGGGCAGCACTGAAGCTTTCTTT. It yields the protein CASSPGQGSTEAFF.

J is TRBJ1-5 and V is TRBV19; D is undetermined. This CDR3 contains 12 residues. Germline values: CDR1 LNHDA, CDR2 SQIVND (reference sequence). V lost 0 bases and J 11 bases, leaving 8 bases between the germline ends. For the CDR3, the DNA is TGTGCCAGTAGTATAGACCAGCGAGCCCAGCATTTT. Translation gives CASSIDQRAQHF.

V and J are TRBV28 and TRBJ1-5; 9 bases are a match to TRBD1. This CDR3 is built from 18 residues. Germline loops: CDR1 MDHEN, CDR2 SYDVKM. V lost 4 bases and J lost 6; bases outside the gene matches: 16. CDR3 loop: CASSSQNRGRGRTQPQHF. For the CDR3, the DNA is TGTGCCAGCAGTTCGCAAAACAGGGGGCGCGGGAGGACTCAGCCCCAGCATTTT.

This sequence joins TRBV5-4 and TRBJ2-1; TRBD1 matches 8 bases. Germline V gene sequence: CDR1 SGHNT, CDR2 YYREEE (reference sequence). V trimming: 4 bases; J trimming: 4 bases; junction bases outside the gene matches: 10. The CDR3 runs to 16 residues. DNA of the CDR3: TGTGCCAGCAGCGTCTCCGGGACAGGATATTACAATGAGCAGTTCTTC. Translation: CASSVSGTGYYNEQFF.

This chain joins TRBV7-9 and TRBJ2-7; no reliable D call. The CDR3 sequence is 14 residues long. Trimming shortened V by 0 bases and J by 0 bases, and 6 bases separated the two germline ends. Germline V gene lookup returns CDR1 SEHNR and CDR2 FQNEAQ (reference sequence). The CDR3 region is CASSLAAVSYEQYF. The CDR3, as DNA: TGTGCCAGCAGCTTAGCGGCGGTCTCCTACGAGCAGTACTTC.

The genes are TRBV7-2 and TRBJ2-5; D unresolved. CDR3 length: 13 amino acids. V was shortened by 1 base and J by 4 bases, with 7 bases between the two germline ends. Germline CDR1 and CDR2: SGHTA and FQGNSA. The CDR3: CASSLGHRETQYF. CDR3 sequence (DNA): TGTGCCAGCAGCTTAGGACATAGAGAGACCCAGTACTTC. The entire variable domain, with the rest obtained from reference TRBV7-2 and TRBJ2-5, is as follows: GAGVSQSPSNKVTEKGKDVELRCDPISGHTALYWYRQSLGQGLEFLIYFQGNSAPDKSGLPSDRFSAERTGGSVSTLTIQRTQQEDSAVYLCASSLGHRETQYFGPGTRLLVL.

This sequence joins TRBV4-3 and TRBJ2-3; TRBD1 matches at 7 bases. This CDR3 spans 17 amino acids. V lost 3 bases and J lost 0; bases outside the gene matches: 9. CDR1 LGHNA and CDR2 YSLEER come from the germline V gene. The CDR3 sequence is CASSHRGQSTSTDTQYF. CDR3 in DNA: TGCGCCAGCAGCCATAGGGGACAGTCCACTAGCACAGATACGCAGTATTTT.

V usage is TRBV7-2 and J usage is TRBJ1-5, with D unclear. The CDR3 is made up of 14 amino acids. V lost 0 bases and J 3 bases, leaving 6 bases between the germline ends. Germline V CDR1 and CDR2: SGHTA, FQGNSA. The CDR3 DNA sequence: TGTGCCAGCAGCTTAGCGAGCAACAATCAGCCCCAGCATTTT. This gives the protein CASSLASNNQPQHF.

J is TRBJ2-5 and V is TRBV7-9; the D is unclear. With 10 bases removed from V and 2 bases from J, the gap between germline ends came to 17 bases. CDR3 length: 14 residues. From germline, CDR1 is SEHNR and CDR2 FQNEAQ (reference sequence). CDR3 amino acids: CATQEAIPQETQYF. The CDR3, as DNA: TGTGCCACCCAAGAGGCAATACCTCAAGAGACCCAGTACTTC.

In this sample, this clone turned up once. V usage is TRBV5-1 and J usage is TRBJ2-7, with D perhaps matching TRBD1 (5 bases). The V gene's germline CDR1 is SGHRS and CDR2 YFSETQ. V gave up 0 bases and J gave up 6 bases, with 13 bases separating them. CDR3 size: 14 residues. CDR3 in DNA: TGCGCCAGCAGCTTGGTTCCAGGGATGGGCGAGCAGTACTTC. It specifies CASSLVPGMGEQYF.

The chain couples TRBV6-6 to TRBJ2-5; the match to TRBD1 covers 8 bases. Trimming at V came to 1 base and at J to 4 bases, leaving 8 bases not matched to a gene. The CDR3 runs 16 residues. CDR1 MNHNY and CDR2 SVGAGI come from the germline V gene (reference sequence). The CDR3 sequence is CASSYLGQARRETQYF. DNA for the CDR3: TGTGCCAGCAGTTACTTGGGACAGGCTCGGAGAGAGACCCAGTACTTC.

J is TRBJ1-1 and V is TRBV29-1; TRBD1 aligns across 8 bases. This CDR3 region has 13 residues. The V and J ends lost 2 bases and 8 bases, in that order; junction bases with no gene match: 7. Germline CDR1 and CDR2: SQVTM and ANQGSEA. The chain's CDR3 is CSVELQGGKEAFF. The DNA for the CDR3 is TGCAGCGTTGAACTACAGGGGGGGAAGGAAGCTTTCTTT.

J is TRBJ2-5 and V is TRBV10-1; 11 nucleotides line up with TRBD2. V was pared by 6 bases and J by 5 bases, with 11 bases of the junction left unmatched. The CDR3 is made up of 16 amino acids. CDR1 and CDR2 from the germline V gene are WNHNN and SYGVQD (reference sequence). The CDR3 nucleotides read TGCGCCAGCAGGGAACTAGCGGGGGTCTTGGAGGAGACCCAGTACTTC. Translation gives CASRELAGVLEETQYF.

J is TRBJ1-3 and V is TRBV7-8, with D maybe TRBD1 (5 bases). From germline, CDR1 is SGHVS and CDR2 FQNEAQ. This CDR3 region has 20 residues. Trimming stripped 1 base from V and 0 bases from J, with 22 bases between. CDR3 DNA: TGTGCCAGCAGCTTAGGTCGTCGGCAGGGCGCGCGCTACTCTGGAAACACCATATATTTT. The encoded protein is CASSLGRRQGARYSGNTIYF.

The rearrangement links TRBV2 to TRBJ1-2; 7 nucleotides line up with TRBD1. V lost 7 bases and J lost 8; bases outside the gene matches: 13. The CDR3 covers 14 residues. In germline, CDR1 is SNHLY, CDR2 FYNNEI. The CDR3 loop reads CASTLSEGADGYTF. As DNA, the CDR3 is TGTGCCAGCACCCTGTCTGAGGGGGCGGACGGCTACACCTTC.

V usage is TRBV5-1 and J usage is TRBJ2-1, with TRBD2 matching 10 bases. This CDR3 is 14 amino acids long. Looked up from germline, CDR1 is SGHRS and CDR2 is YFSETQ. Losses at the gene ends were 6 bases for V and 7 bases for J; bases not matched to a gene: 7. CDR3 nucleotides: TGCGCCAGCATGGTAGCGGGGGGTACGAATGAGCAGTTCTTC. Its protein product is CASMVAGGTNEQFF.

The genes are TRBV10-3 and TRBJ2-4; D perhaps matches TRBD2 (7 bases). V shed 7 bases and J shed 6 bases, with 19 bases lying between them. Per the germline V gene, CDR1 is ENHRY and CDR2 is SYGVKD. The CDR3 consists of 15 residues. CDR3 loop: CAITPWGGNGNIQYF. CDR3 sequence (DNA): TGTGCCATCACCCCCTGGGGGGGCAATGGAAACATTCAGTACTTC.

The chain has TRBV7-9 and TRBJ2-1, with D possibly matching TRBD1 (5 bases). The CDR3 extends over 15 amino acids. V lost 5 bases, J lost 1 base, and 12 bases lay in between. In germline, CDR1 is SEHNR, CDR2 FQNEAQ (reference sequence). CDR3: CASSHAGSSYNEQFF. CDR3 nucleotide sequence: TGTGCCAGCAGCCACGCAGGGTCATCCTACAATGAGCAGTTCTTC. The complete variable domain, with remaining parts taken from reference TRBV7-9 and TRBJ2-1, reads DTGVSQNPRHKITKRGQNVTFRCDPISEHNRLYWYRQTLGQGPEFLTYFQNEAQLEKSRLLSDRFSAERPKGSFSTLEIQRTEQGDSAMYLCASSHAGSSYNEQFFGPGTRLTVL.

V usage is TRBV4-3 and J usage is TRBJ1-1; no definite D call. Germline CDR1 is LGHNA and CDR2 is YSLEER. The CDR3 runs to 13 residues. Between the trimmed V and J ends, which lost 0 bases and 4 bases, there was a span of 6 bases. CDR3 loop: CASSQEPGTEAFF. DNA of the CDR3: TGCGCCAGCAGCCAAGAGCCCGGCACTGAAGCTTTCTTT.

The chain has TRBV18 and TRBJ2-5; 7 bases map to TRBD2. The CDR3 runs 15 residues. CDR1 is KGHSH, CDR2 LQKENI, per germline. With 2 bases clipped from V and 2 bases from J, the junction kept 5 bases outside the gene matches. The CDR3 DNA reads as TGTGCCAGCTCACCAAAGCTAGCGGAGCAAGAGACCCAGTACTTC. Its protein product is CASSPKLAEQETQYF.